The clone carrying this T cell receptor beta chain was detected once. What it binds is not known. The V gene's germline CDR1 is MGHRA and CDR2 YSYEKL. The CDR3 consists of 16 residues. The V gene end was trimmed by 1 base and the J gene end by 4 bases; junction bases not matched to a gene: 5. This record belongs to a study of shared clonotypes between healthy human individuals. For the study at large: Three plates were used per donor for CD4 naive, three for CD4 memory, two for CD8 naive and one for CD8 memory. Findings and caveats of the study: Collection of samples was limited to blood; tissue repertoires likely differ.

Adults of Caucasian background living in Nashville, Tennessee made up all donors. The method was immunoSEQ multiplex PCR; TCRdb's version includes in-frame clones alone and lacks a portion of them. This sample yields about 2.4 million clones, of which 80% to 95% are seen a single time; approximately 0.36% belongs to the top ten. The genes are TRBV4-1 and TRBJ2-1; 9 bases line up with TRBD2. The sequenced sample was naive CD4+ T cells from PBMCs. The sample's subset: CD45RA+ positively selected. The TCR was taken from a man aged 18 to 30 in good health. Some clones in this sample may be carry-over from other donors' samples. CDR3 DNA: TGCGCCAGCAGCCAAGCCACTAGCGGGCTATACAATGAGCAGTTCTTC. It is translated as CASSQATSGLYNEQFF.